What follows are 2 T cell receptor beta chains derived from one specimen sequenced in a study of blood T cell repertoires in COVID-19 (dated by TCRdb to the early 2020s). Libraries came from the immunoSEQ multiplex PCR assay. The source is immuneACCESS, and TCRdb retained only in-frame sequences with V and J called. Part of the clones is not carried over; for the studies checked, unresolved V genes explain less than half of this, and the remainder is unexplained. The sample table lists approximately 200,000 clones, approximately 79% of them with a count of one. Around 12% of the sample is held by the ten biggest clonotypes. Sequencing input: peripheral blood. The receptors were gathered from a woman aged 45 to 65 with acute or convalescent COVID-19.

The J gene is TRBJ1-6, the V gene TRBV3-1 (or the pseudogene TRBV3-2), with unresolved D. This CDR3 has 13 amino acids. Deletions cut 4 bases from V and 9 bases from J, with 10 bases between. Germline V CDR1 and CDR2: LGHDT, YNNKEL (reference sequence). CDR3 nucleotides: TGTGCCAGCAGCCGCAGCTCGGGTTCACCCCTCCACTTT. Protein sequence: CASSRSSGSPLHF.

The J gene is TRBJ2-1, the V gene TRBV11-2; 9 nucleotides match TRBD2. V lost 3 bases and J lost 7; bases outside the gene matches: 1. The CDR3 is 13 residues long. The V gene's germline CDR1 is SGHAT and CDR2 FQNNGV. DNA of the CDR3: TGTGCCAGCAGCTTCGGACTAGCGAATGAGCAGTTCTTC. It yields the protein CASSFGLANEQFF.